The TCR beta chain described here comes from a study of T cell responses to AZD1222 COVID-19 vaccine. The study's findings and limits: Seropositive status at baseline applied to only a handful of AZD1222 recipients.

Measured with immunoSEQ multiplex PCR; TCRdb has only the in-frame clones, and not every one. Altogether 150,000 to 200,000 clones are present, around 92% being singletons, with the ten largest covering approximately 0.97%. Germline V gene lookup returns CDR1 SGHVS and CDR2 FQNEAQ. The CDR3 spans 15 residues. V was cut by 5 bases and J by 4 bases, with 14 bases left in between. For this clone: What it binds is unknown.

This rearrangement joins TRBV7-8 to TRBJ2-2; D gene uncertain. The source of this sequence is an adult in good health. The sequencing used peripheral blood, collected on day 0 of AZD1222 vaccination. CDR3 DNA sequence: TGTGCCAGCAGCCGGACCCTACCCAGCACCGGGGAGCTGTTTTTT. This sequence encodes CASSRTLPSTGELFF.